Listed below are T cell receptor beta chains from one sample, sequenced in a study of T cell responses to AZD1222 COVID-19 vaccine. TCRdb's table, derived via immunoSEQ multiplex PCR, lists solely in-frame clones and lacks some. Among around 78,000 clones listed, over 75% were seen once. Sequences were derived from peripheral blood, sampled on day 0 of AZD1222 vaccination. Receptor source: an adult in good health. Both conserved end residues are part of each CDR3. A D gene is named only where the DNA matches it firmly. For some rows the clone size is stated as once, few or many, or as a class when expanded; others skip it.

J: TRBJ2-3; D: TRBD2; V: TRBV4-1; size: NA; CDR3: CASSQEGRAGGQDTQYF; DNA: TGCGCCAGCAGCCAAGAAGGTCGAGCGGGGGGGCAAGATACGCAGTATTTT
J: TRBJ2-2; D: TRBD1; V: TRBV20-1; size: NA; CDR3: CSASVQGAGELFF; DNA: TGCAGTGCTAGTGTCCAGGGGGCGGGGGAGCTGTTTTTT
J: TRBJ1-5; D: NA; V: TRBV28; size: NA; CDR3: CASSQLGSGQPQHF; DNA: TGTGCCAGCAGCCAACTCGGGTCCGGTCAGCCCCAGCATTTT
J: TRBJ1-1; D: NA; V: TRBV19; size: NA; CDR3: CATSETLNTEAFF; DNA: TGTGCCACCTCCGAGACGCTGAACACTGAAGCTTTCTTT
J: TRBJ1-1; D: NA; V: TRBV6-4; size: NA; CDR3: CASSERQNTEAFF; DNA: TGTGCCAGCAGTGAACGGCAGAACACTGAAGCTTTCTTT
J: TRBJ2-4; D: TRBD1; V: TRBV30; size: once; CDR3: CAWSDPRTGGRNIQYF; DNA: TGTGCCTGGAGTGACCCTCGGACAGGGGGCAGAAACATTCAGTACTTC
J: TRBJ1-3; D: NA; V: TRBV6-5; size: once; CDR3: CASRGGRQGENTIYF; DNA: TGTGCCAGCCGAGGGGGTCGGCAGGGAGAAAACACCATATATTTT
J: TRBJ1-2; D: NA; V: TRBV19; size: NA; CDR3: CASEWGSGYGYTF; DNA: TGTGCCAGTGAGTGGGGATCGGGCTATGGCTACACCTTC
J: TRBJ1-5; D: NA; V: TRBV20-1; size: NA; CDR3: CSASYGGDQPQHF; DNA: TGCAGTGCTAGTTATGGAGGCGATCAGCCCCAGCATTTT
J: TRBJ2-7; D: TRBD1; V: TRBV9; size: NA; CDR3: CASSAGPGQQYEQYF; DNA: TGTGCCAGCAGCGCCGGACCGGGACAGCAATACGAGCAGTACTTC
J: TRBJ1-4; D: NA; V: TRBV12-3/TRBV12-4; size: once; CDR3: CASSLGGKEKLFF; DNA: TGTGCCAGCAGCCTCGGGGGGAAAGAAAAACTGTTTTTT
J: TRBJ2-1; D: TRBD1; V: TRBV7-2; size: once; CDR3: CASRPTGADSYNEQFF; DNA: TGTGCCAGCAGACCGACAGGGGCCGACTCCTACAATGAGCAGTTCTTC
J: TRBJ1-2; D: TRBD1; V: TRBV2; size: once; CDR3: CASRDWDRGAYGYTF; DNA: TGTGCCAGCAGAGACTGGGACAGGGGGGCTTATGGCTACACCTTC
J: TRBJ2-7; D: NA; V: TRBV6-5; size: NA; CDR3: CASSVYEQYF; DNA: TGTGCCAGCTCGGTTTACGAGCAGTACTTC
J: TRBJ1-2; D: NA; V: TRBV3-1/TRBV3-2; size: NA; CDR3: CASSQDKLGQRDYGYTF; DNA: TGTGCCAGCAGCCAAGATAAATTAGGACAGCGAGATTATGGCTACACCTTC
J: TRBJ2-3; D: NA; V: TRBV28; size: NA; CDR3: CASRRTGTDTQYF; DNA: TGTGCCAGCAGGCGGACGGGCACAGATACGCAGTATTTT
J: TRBJ2-7; D: NA; V: TRBV19; size: once; CDR3: CASSIAQGLYEQYF; DNA: TGTGCCAGTAGTATAGCACAGGGACTTTACGAGCAGTACTTC